This T cell receptor (beta chain) was retrieved from a study of OX40 agonist ivuxolimab in advanced cancers. Across the whole study: About 42% of patients had received prior checkpoint inhibitor therapy.

The CDR3 extends over 18 amino acids. V was cut by 1 base and J by 3 bases, with 18 bases left in between. In germline, CDR1 is LNHDA, CDR2 SQIVND (reference sequence). Patients had blood sampled at baseline and again on cycle 4 day 1 and cycle 7 day 1. General study points: Partial responders at 0.1-3.0 mg/kg showed near-lowest clonal expansion.

Clones were read by immunoSEQ multiplex PCR, and TCRdb kept only the in-frame ones, dropping some. The sample records tens of thousands of clones, more than 80% being singletons. Worth noting for this clone: Antigen unknown.

The TCR sequence derives from an adult with an advanced solid tumor such as melanoma, head and neck, liver or kidney cancer. The sample consisted of CD4+ or CD8+ T cells sorted from blood, taken in a trial of the OX40 agonist ivuxolimab. The V and J genes are TRBV19 and TRBJ2-2; D is ambiguous. The DNA of the CDR3 is TGTGCCAGTAGTATAGGTCTCTGGGGTACCCAACACACCGGGGAGCTGTTTTTT. It translates to CASSIGLWGTQHTGELFF.